Each of the 9 T cell receptor beta chains below was sequenced from the same sample in a study of T cells after yellow fever vaccination. TCRdb used MiXCR to reprocess the 5' RACE reads, holding one entry per CDR3 protein. The sample has over 110,000 distinct CDR3 sequences; 7.7% are singletons. The sequences come from CD4+ T cells sorted from PBMCs, collected 5 days after the yellow fever booster vaccination. These receptors originate from a man aged 25-45 years who received the YFV17D yellow fever vaccine.

This clonotype appeared many times. The chain uses TRBV6-2 or TRBV6-3 and TRBJ1-1; D call uncertain. CDR3 length: 13 amino acids. The V gene lost 6 bases and the J gene lost 1 base, with 9 bases spanning the gap. CDR1 and CDR2 from the germline V gene are MNHEY and SVGEGT. The CDR3 DNA sequence: TGTGCCAGCAGGGACCCTCGGAACACTGAAGCTTTCTTT. Its protein is CASRDPRNTEAFF.

This clonotype was found many times. The chain carries TRBV20-1 and TRBJ2-2; D is perhaps TRBD1 (6 bases). CDR1 DFQATT and CDR2 SNEGSKA come from the germline V gene (reference sequence). The V end lost 3 bases, the J end lost 0 bases, and 11 bases lay between the germline ends. CDR3 size: 15 residues. The CDR3 DNA reads TGCAGTGCTAGGCCGGGACAAACGAACACCGGGGAGCTGTTTTTT. Its translation is CSARPGQTNTGELFF.

This clonotype was seen many times. The gene calls are TRBV5-1 and TRBJ2-1; 8 bases match TRBD2. J was trimmed by 1 base and V by 0 bases; bases with no gene match: 3. CDR3 length: 16 residues. Germline loops: CDR1 SGHRS, CDR2 YFSETQ. CDR3 protein: CASSLELAVSYNEQFF. In DNA, the CDR3 is TGCGCCAGCAGCTTGGAACTAGCGGTGTCCTACAATGAGCAGTTCTTC. Full variable domain (outside the CDR3, taken from reference TRBV5-1 and TRBJ2-1): KAGVTQTPRYLIKTRGQQVTLSCSPISGHRSVSWYQQTPGQGLQFLFEYFSETQRNKGNFPGRFSGRQFSNSRSEMNVSTLELGDSALYLCASSLELAVSYNEQFFGPGTRLTVL.

This clonotype has a count of ten or more. V is TRBV5-1 and J is TRBJ2-7, with TRBD1 matching 8 bases. CDR1 and CDR2 from the germline V gene are SGHRS and YFSETQ. The J segment lost 0 bases and the V segment lost 4 bases, leaving 6 bases of the junction unmatched. The CDR3 loop spans 15 amino acids. The CDR3 sequence: CASSPRTGSSYEQYF. The CDR3 DNA follows: TGCGCCAGCAGCCCGCGGACAGGGAGCTCCTACGAGCAGTACTTC.

The chain couples TRBV6-1 to TRBJ2-3; 12 nucleotides agree with TRBD2. This CDR3 contains 15 residues. Germline CDR1 MNHNS, CDR2 SASEGT. V shed 2 bases, J shed 8 bases, and the junction held 5 bases outside the gene matches. The CDR3 sequence is CASSEQLAGGATQYF. The CDR3 coding sequence is TGTGCCAGCAGTGAACAACTAGCGGGAGGCGCTACGCAGTATTTT.

This clonotype was seen ten or more times. The chain carries TRBV9 and TRBJ1-1; D unresolved. The V and J ends lost 0 bases and 4 bases respectively, with 7 bases between them. This CDR3 spans 13 amino acids. Germline CDR1 and CDR2: SGDLS and YYNGEE. This chain's CDR3 is CASSVGEITEAFF. The CDR3 region has the DNA TGTGCCAGCAGCGTAGGAGAGATCACTGAAGCTTTCTTT.

The genes are TRBV9 and TRBJ2-4; 8 bases are a match to TRBD2. With 4 bases clipped from V and 13 bases from J, the junction kept 13 bases outside the gene matches. Germline CDR1 SGDLS, CDR2 YYNGEE. CDR3 length: 14 amino acids. CDR3 sequence (DNA): TGTGCCAGCAGCTCGAGCGGGGGTACGGAGTTCCAGTACTTC. This encodes CASSSSGGTEFQYF.

In its sample, this clonotype was seen many times. The chain joins TRBV19 to TRBJ2-3; 11 nucleotides align to TRBD1. V lost 8 bases and J lost 6; bases outside the gene matches: 13. CDR1 and CDR2 from the germline V gene are LNHDA and SQIVND (reference sequence). CDR3 length: 16 amino acids. CDR3 in amino acids: CASSYYGGQGADTQYF. CDR3 bases: TGTGCCAGTTCTTACTATGGCGGACAGGGGGCTGATACGCAGTATTTT. Full variable domain (remainder filled in from reference TRBV19 and TRBJ2-3): DGGITQSPKYLFRKEGQNVTLSCEQNLNHDAMYWYRQDPGQGLRLIYYSQIVNDFQKGDIAEGYSVSREKKESFPLTVTSAQKNPTAFYLCASSYYGGQGADTQYFGPGTRLTVL.

The chain links TRBV18 to TRBJ1-3; D may be TRBD1 (6 bases). The ends were cut back, 3 bases at V and 3 bases at J, with 18 bases in the middle. CDR3 size: 17 residues. Per the germline V gene, CDR1 is KGHSH and CDR2 is LQKENI. The CDR3 DNA reads as TGTGCCAGCTCACCTCTCGAGAACAGGGAGTTTGGAAACACCATATATTTT. Encoded protein: CASSPLENREFGNTIYF.